This T cell receptor beta chain is drawn from a study of blood T cell repertoires in COVID-19. The V gene's germline CDR1 is LNHDA and CDR2 SQIVND (reference sequence). The CDR3 has 14 residues. Trimming cost V 2 bases and J 3 bases, with 10 bases left between them. Method: immunoSEQ multiplex PCR; TCRdb's copy keeps in-frame clones and lacks some. This repertoire shows some 360,000 clones, more than 70% found once; its top ten account for roughly 2%. The chain is built from TRBV19 and TRBJ1-2; D gene unclear. The clonotype comes from a woman in her fifties or sixties with COVID-19, enrolled during active disease. The specimen sequenced was peripheral blood. The CDR3 is CASSIQDWDYGYTF. CDR3 coding DNA: TGTGCCAGTAGTATACAGGATTGGGACTATGGCTACACCTTC.